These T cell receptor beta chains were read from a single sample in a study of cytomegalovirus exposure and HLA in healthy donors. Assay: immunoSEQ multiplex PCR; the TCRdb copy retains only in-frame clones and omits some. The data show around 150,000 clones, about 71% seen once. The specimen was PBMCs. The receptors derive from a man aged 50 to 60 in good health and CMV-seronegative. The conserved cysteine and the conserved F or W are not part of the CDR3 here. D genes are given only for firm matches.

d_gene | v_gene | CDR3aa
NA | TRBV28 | ASSYRRGSGNTIY
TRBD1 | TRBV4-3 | ASRQGTELSYGYT
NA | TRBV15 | ATSYTGWALNTEAF
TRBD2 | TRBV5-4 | ASSFGAGGRGTDTQY
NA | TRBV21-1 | ASPEGQGALYEQY
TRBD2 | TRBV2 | ASSENLAGVVDTQY
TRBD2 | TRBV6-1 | ASTRGGLTDTQY
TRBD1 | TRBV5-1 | ASSLAVDRGMTGELF
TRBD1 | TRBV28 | ASNLPPRDSPYTEAF
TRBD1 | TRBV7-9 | ASSLGTGTGEF
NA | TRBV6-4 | ASSADGGNTEAF
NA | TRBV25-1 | ASSESLPNTEAF
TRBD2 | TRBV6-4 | ASSDSILAGCTDTQY
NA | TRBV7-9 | ASSFYRVPEAF
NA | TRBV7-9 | ASSLDPPVKPEAF
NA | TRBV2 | ASILGGAGYGYT
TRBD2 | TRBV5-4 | ASSWGPTSGGASKHEQY
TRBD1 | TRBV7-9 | ASSESNRGGTEAF
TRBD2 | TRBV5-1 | ASSPGTSGGEQY
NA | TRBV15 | ATSTYSGANVLT
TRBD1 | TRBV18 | ASSPINLGTGIYGYT
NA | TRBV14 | ASSQDLAGSYQETQY
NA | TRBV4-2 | ATTNGVNTEAF
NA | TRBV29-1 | SVEQNTEAF
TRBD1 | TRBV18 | ASSPQAGQGTYEQY
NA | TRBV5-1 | ASSLLVGARGGELF
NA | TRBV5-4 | ASSIGQMGTGELF
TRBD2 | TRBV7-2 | ASSHLQAGPKTQY
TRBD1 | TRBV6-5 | ASRLQGAKNSPLH
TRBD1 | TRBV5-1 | ASSKEGQSNYGYT
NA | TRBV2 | ASSENIPSSNQPQH
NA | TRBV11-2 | ASSLSVQETQY
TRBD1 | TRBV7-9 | ASSPPGQGPGSGNTIY
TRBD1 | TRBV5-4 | ASSRQGGDEQY
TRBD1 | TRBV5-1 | ASSLGQGASDTQY
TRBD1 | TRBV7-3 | ASSSGTGGTGELF
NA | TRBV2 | ASSGTRSPLH
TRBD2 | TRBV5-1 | ASRPGTSGETQY
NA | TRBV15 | ATSRERASYEQY
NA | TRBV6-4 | ASSDTGYNEQF
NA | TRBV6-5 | ASSYTTGHQETQY
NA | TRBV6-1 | ASRRGGGNKETQY
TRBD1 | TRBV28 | ASSPRDRANYGYT
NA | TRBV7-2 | ASSLAIQLTTEQY
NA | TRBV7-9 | SSSLAPPGHRNQPQH